This record covers a single TCR beta chain. This sample stems from a study of blood T cell repertoires in COVID-19. Across the whole study: Some COVID-19 samples were acute and others convalescent; all came from the United States, Italy and Spain. In each case, the material was cDNA or gDNA derived from T cells, B-cell-depleted T cells, or PBMCs.

In the original workflow: Cell counts per sample came from amplifying reference gene primers. Sequencing was performed with immunoSEQ multiplex PCR; in TCRdb, only in-frame clones are kept and a portion is missing. For V, J and clone size, that table is used; D and trimming come from the DNA. The sample comprises about 160,000 clones, roughly four fifths of which are singletons, and roughly 20% rests with the top ten. The CDR3 loop spans 17 amino acids. V was clipped by 1 base and J by 2 bases; unmatched bases: 4. Per the germline V gene, CDR1 is SGHNT and CDR2 is YENEEA. The clonotype comes from a woman over 75 with acute or convalescent COVID-19. This chain uses TRBV11-3 with TRBJ2-7; TRBD2 matches at 14 bases. What was sequenced was peripheral blood. CDR3: CASSLGLAGGYPYEQYF. The CDR3 DNA reads TGTGCCAGCAGCTTAGGACTAGCGGGAGGGTACCCCTACGAGCAGTACTTC.